These 22 T cell receptor beta chains share one sample of origin, sequenced in a study of blood T cell repertoires in COVID-19. Some clones are missing from TCRdb's copy, which holds only in-frame ones; the method was immunoSEQ multiplex PCR. The profile shows 340,000 or so clones, 86% of them singletons. The sample consisted of PBMCs or T cells enriched from blood (not recorded which). The receptors here all came from a woman aged 40 to 50 with acute COVID-19.

This CDR3 is CASRKDRYNEKLFF. DNA of the CDR3: TGTGCCAGCAGAAAGGACAGGTATAATGAAAAACTGTTTTTT. The genes are TRBV2 and TRBJ1-4; TRBD1 matches at 7 bases. CDR1 is SNHLY, CDR2 FYNNEI, per germline. The CDR3 totals 14 residues. J lost 4 bases, V lost 6 bases, and 5 bases had no gene match.

This clone showed up just a few times. CDR3 sequence reads: CASSQGLSVSSPADEQFF. The DNA for the CDR3 is TGTGCCAGCAGCCAAGGTCTTTCTGTGTCTAGCCCTGCGGATGAGCAGTTCTTC. V is TRBV3-1 (or the pseudogene TRBV3-2) and J is TRBJ2-1; maybe TRBD2 (5 bases). CDR1 and CDR2 (germline): LGHDT, YNNKEL (reference sequence). V lost 1 base, J lost 8 bases, and 24 bases lay in between. CDR3 length: 18 amino acids.

This chain links TRBV7-8 with TRBJ2-1; 8 bases line up with TRBD2. The V segment lost 5 bases and the J segment 5 bases; nucleotides outside the gene matches: 5. The CDR3 runs 14 residues. CDR1 is SGHVS, CDR2 FQNEAQ, per germline. The CDR3 region is CASSRTSRDNEQFF. CDR3 bases: TGTGCCAGCAGCCGGACTAGCCGCGACAATGAGCAGTTCTTC.

The V gene is TRBV5-1, the J gene TRBJ1-2, with D maybe TRBD1 (6 bases). Trimming pared 0 bases from V and 6 bases from J, leaving 15 bases between. From germline, CDR1 is SGHRS and CDR2 YFSETQ. CDR3 size: 15 residues. The CDR3, as DNA: TGCGCCAGCAGCTTGGAGGGGGGGCCTATGGATGGCTACACCTTC. Protein: CASSLEGGPMDGYTF.

The genes are TRBV14 and TRBJ2-7; 7 bases line up with TRBD2. V lost 3 bases to trimming and J lost 3 bases; unmatched junction nucleotides: 14. Germline V gene lookup returns CDR1 SGHDN and CDR2 FVKESK. CDR3 length: 17 residues. This CDR3 is CASSHWRGLGENYEQYF. The CDR3 coding sequence is TGTGCCAGCAGCCATTGGAGAGGACTAGGGGAAAACTACGAGCAGTACTTC. Combining the CDR3 with reference TRBV14 and TRBJ2-7 gives the whole variable domain EAGVTQFPSHSVIEKGQTVTLRCDPISGHDNLYWYRRVMGKEIKFLLHFVKESKQDESGMPNNRFLAERTGGTYSTLKVQPAELEDSGVYFCASSHWRGLGENYEQYFGPGTRLTVT.

The chain employs TRBV5-6 and TRBJ1-2; unclear D gene. Germline loops: CDR1 SGHDT, CDR2 YYEEEE. This CDR3 region has 13 residues. The V and J ends lost 0 bases and 6 bases respectively, with 9 bases between them. The CDR3 region has the DNA TGTGCCAGCAGCTTGGCGCAGTTCGATGGCTACACCTTC. This sequence encodes CASSLAQFDGYTF.

V is TRBV19 and J is TRBJ1-5; D unclear. The V gene's germline CDR1 is LNHDA and CDR2 SQIVND (reference sequence). Deletions cut 5 bases from V and 0 bases from J, with 11 bases between. The CDR3 length is 15 residues. The CDR3: CASSLQSYSNQPQHF. The CDR3 nucleotides read TGTGCCAGTAGTTTACAGTCCTATAGCAATCAGCCCCAGCATTTT.

V and J are TRBV3-1 (or the pseudogene TRBV3-2) and TRBJ2-2; TRBD1 agrees at 10 bases. The length of the CDR3 is 16 residues. The V gene's germline CDR1 is LGHDT and CDR2 YNNKEL (reference sequence). V was clipped by 1 base and J by 5 bases; unmatched bases: 4. CDR3 nucleotide sequence: TGTGCCAGCAGCCAAGTGGACAGGGGGTTTACCGGGGAGCTGTTTTTT. Its translation is CASSQVDRGFTGELFF.

The CDR3 bases are TGTGCCAGCACCTTCCCCCCAACAGATACGCAGTATTTT. It is translated as CASTFPPTDTQYF. The chain recombines TRBV7-9 with TRBJ2-3; no clear D. CDR3 size: 13 residues. Deletions cut 7 bases from V and 3 bases from J, with 11 bases between. The germline V gene encodes CDR1 SEHNR and CDR2 FQNEAQ (reference sequence).

This chain links TRBV7-9 with TRBJ2-7, with TRBD1 matching 7 bases. Trimming at V came to 8 bases and at J to 3 bases, leaving 4 bases not matched to a gene. Germline V gene lookup returns CDR1 SEHNR and CDR2 FQNEAQ (reference sequence). CDR3 size: 12 residues. CDR3 region: CASRDSYYEQYF. In nucleotides, the CDR3 is TGTGCCAGCCGGGACAGTTACTACGAGCAGTACTTC.

J is TRBJ1-1 and V is TRBV5-1, with a weak D call TRBD1 (5 bases). This CDR3 region has 16 residues. Germline assignment: CDR1 SGHRS and CDR2 YFSETQ. V lost 4 bases to trimming and J lost 1 base, with 17 bases between them. The CDR3 region has the DNA TGCGCCAGCAGCCCAACGATACCTGACAGGAACACTGAAGCTTTCTTT. Translating it yields CASSPTIPDRNTEAFF.

The chain combines TRBV11-2 with TRBJ2-6; D is uncertain. Trimming left V 1 base short and J 12 bases short, with 16 bases between. CDR3 length equals 15 residues. Per germline, CDR1 SGHAT and CDR2 FQNNGV. The chain's CDR3 is CASSLGSVSLPVLTF. CDR3 coding DNA: TGTGCCAGCAGCTTAGGGTCAGTATCTCTCCCCGTCCTGACTTTC.

The gene calls are TRBV28 and TRBJ2-4; perhaps TRBD2 as D (5 bases). V lost 2 bases, J lost 1 base, and 6 bases lay in between. The CDR3 spans 14 residues. Germline lookup yields CDR1 MDHEN and CDR2 SYDVKM. The CDR3 region is CASSLRGAKNIQYF. CDR3 bases: TGTGCCAGCAGTTTACGAGGGGCCAAAAACATTCAGTACTTC.

This clone has only a few counts. This rearrangement joins TRBV5-4 to TRBJ2-7; a possible D gene is TRBD1 (5 bases). Germline CDR1 is SGHNT and CDR2 is YYREEE (reference sequence). Trimming shortened V by 0 bases and J by 7 bases, and 14 bases separated the two germline ends. The CDR3 is 14 amino acids. CDR3 sequence reads: CASSLAAGNEEQYF. The CDR3 nucleotides read TGTGCCAGCAGCTTGGCTGCAGGGAATGAAGAGCAGTACTTC.

The chain carries TRBV11-2 and TRBJ1-1; D might be TRBD1 (6 bases). The germline gives CDR1 SGHAT, CDR2 FQNNGV. Trimming stripped 2 bases from V and 8 bases from J, with 18 bases between. This CDR3 spans 15 amino acids. This CDR3 reads CASSLSAVRGYEAFF. The CDR3 DNA sequence: TGTGCCAGCAGCTTATCGGCGGTCAGGGGATACGAAGCTTTCTTT.

The CDR3 sequence is CASVKQAFSGNTIYF. In nucleotides, the CDR3 is TGTGCCAGTGTAAAACAGGCCTTCTCTGGAAACACCATATATTTT. The chain combines TRBV5-6 with TRBJ1-3; D may be TRBD1 (5 bases). The CDR3 has 15 amino acids. In germline, CDR1 is SGHDT, CDR2 YYEEEE. V gave up 8 bases and J gave up 0 bases, with 15 bases separating them.

The chain couples TRBV4-2 to TRBJ2-5; D not certain. This CDR3 is built from 15 residues. V shed 4 bases and J shed 2 bases, with 14 bases lying between them. CDR1 and CDR2 from the germline V gene are LGHNA and YNFKEQ. CDR3 sequence: CASSRVDQAQETQYF. CDR3 bases: TGTGCCAGCAGCCGAGTCGATCAGGCGCAAGAGACCCAGTACTTC.

The gene calls are TRBV4-3 and TRBJ2-2; maybe TRBD1 (5 bases). V was clipped by 2 bases and J by 8 bases, with 9 bases between them. This CDR3 is 13 amino acids long. Germline V gene data show CDR1 as LGHNA and CDR2 as YSLEER. As DNA, the CDR3 is TGCGCCAGCAGCCAATCAGGGTCAGGGGAGCTGTTTTTT. Encoded protein: CASSQSGSGELFF.

V and J are TRBV29-1 and TRBJ1-2; D perhaps matches TRBD1 (5 bases). V was pared by 6 bases and J by 6 bases, with 17 bases between. Germline V gene data show CDR1 as SQVTM and CDR2 as ANQGSEA. This CDR3 is built from 13 residues. Here the CDR3 reads CSVTQVSSDGYTF. DNA for the CDR3: TGCAGCGTAACACAGGTTTCGTCAGATGGCTACACCTTC.

V is TRBV18 and J is TRBJ2-2, with TRBD1 identical over 10 bases. The V segment lost 1 base and the J segment 4 bases; nucleotides outside the gene matches: 6. The CDR3 is 17 amino acids. Per germline, CDR1 KGHSH and CDR2 LQKENI. The CDR3 nucleotides are TGTGCCAGCTCACCACAAGGGACAGGGGTTCCCACCGGGGAGCTGTTTTTT. This codes for CASSPQGTGVPTGELFF.

The chain carries TRBV19 and TRBJ2-1, with D possibly TRBD1 on 5 matching bases. Trimming took off 4 bases at V and 1 base at J, with 8 bases between the two ends. This CDR3 is 14 amino acids long. Germline lookup yields CDR1 LNHDA and CDR2 SQIVND (reference sequence). CDR3: CASSTQGSYNEQFF. The CDR3 DNA reads as TGTGCCAGTAGTACCCAGGGTTCCTACAATGAGCAGTTCTTC.

The rearrangement links TRBV7-2 to TRBJ2-5; D remains unclear. Trimming shortened V by 0 bases and J by 5 bases, and 7 bases separated the two germline ends. The V gene's germline CDR1 is SGHTA and CDR2 FQGNSA. The CDR3 spans 13 residues. The CDR3 region has the DNA TGTGCCAGCAGCTTAGCCAAGCCCGAGACCCAGTACTTC. Amino acid sequence: CASSLAKPETQYF.